The clone carrying this T cell receptor (beta chain) showed up just a few times. What it binds is not known. This record comes from a study of regulatory T cells in long-lasting Graves disease. Broader study findings: Because few samples were included, accuracy may have been lower. The study found TRBV28, TRBJ1-2 and TRBJ2-5 favored in persistent disease.

Time point: newly diagnosed GD, antithyroid drugs for less than 3 months. Preparation of the TCR library used RNA extracted from PBMCs. Assembly of TCR beta libraries relied on iRepertoire HTBI primers together with Arm-PCR of CDR3 regions. One entry per CDR3 protein, called by TCRdb with MiXCR from the multiplex PCR reads. The sample records 450,000 to 600,000 distinct CDR3 sequences, about 14% being singletons. V dropped 4 bases and J dropped 7 bases, with 20 bases sitting between them. The CDR3 runs 15 residues. Germline V gene lookup returns CDR1 SGHNT and CDR2 YYREEE (reference sequence). This sample was shared with a second study, whose subject was T cells in Graves' hyperthyroidism and ophthalmopathy. That work adds: The study defined stable Graves' hyperthyroidism as no ophthalmopathy progression within 18 months.

The chain joins TRBV5-4 to TRBJ1-2; D is ambiguous. Sequenced here: peripheral blood mononuclear cells (PBMCs), sampled at new diagnosis, from a patient treated with antithyroid drugs. The sequence was collected from a man aged 25-45 years with Graves disease. The CDR3 spells CASSGSRGARGGYTF. CDR3 coding DNA: TGTGCCAGCAGCGGTTCTCGAGGAGCGCGTGGTGGCTACACCTTC. The variable domain in full, completed from reference TRBV5-4 and TRBJ1-2, reads ETGVTQSPTHLIKTRGQQVTLRCSSQSGHNTVSWYQQALGQGPQFIFQYYREEENGRGNFPPRFSGLQFPNYSSELNVNALELDDSALYLCASSGSRGARGGYTFGSGTRLTVV.